The 12 T cell receptor beta chains reported below all come from one sample, sequenced in a study of regulatory T cells in long-lasting Graves disease. To make TCR beta libraries, researchers used iRepertoire HTBI primers and Arm-PCR of CDR3 regions. Using its own MiXCR run on the multiplex PCR reads, TCRdb lists one record per CDR3 protein. The data show some 600,000 distinct CDR3 sequences, 15% to 20% seen once. Regarding time point: newly diagnosed GD, antithyroid drugs for less than 3 months. PBMC RNA served as the TCR library source. The same sample was also used in a study of T cells in Graves' hyperthyroidism and ophthalmopathy.

This sample comprised peripheral blood mononuclear cells (PBMCs), obtained at new diagnosis, from a patient treated with antithyroid drugs. The receptors shown here come from a man younger than 35 with Graves disease.

This clonotype appeared a few times. The chain links TRBV10-3 to TRBJ1-2; 10 bases are shared with TRBD1. CDR3 length: 13 amino acids. V was clipped by 7 bases and J by 8 bases; unmatched bases: 7. Germline CDR1 reads ENHRY; CDR2 reads SYGVKD. The CDR3, as DNA: TGTGCCATCACTAGGGACAGGGGTCGGGGCTACACCTTC. It specifies CAITRDRGRGYTF.

As to this clonotype: A single base separates this from a much larger clone, so it may be a read error. The chain employs TRBV5-6 and TRBJ2-7; D gene uncertain. CDR1 is SGHDT and CDR2 is YYEEEE in the germline V gene. The CDR3 has 14 residues. V was trimmed by 0 bases and J by 3 bases, leaving 10 bases between them. The chain's CDR3 is CASSLDGQIYEQYF. DNA for the CDR3: TGTGCCAGCAGCTTGGATGGGCAGATCTACGAGCAGTACTTC. The full variable domain, its missing parts supplied by reference TRBV5-6 and TRBJ2-7, is DAGVTQSPTHLIKTRGQQVTLRCSPKSGHDTVSWYQQALGQGPQFIFQYYEEEERQRGNFPDRFSGHQFPNYSSELNVNALLLGDSALYLCASSLDGQIYEQYFGPGTRLTVT.

The chain employs TRBV5-1 and TRBJ2-1, with 9 bases that match TRBD2. This CDR3 has 16 residues. The junction had 9 bases not matched to a gene; V was cut back by 4 bases and J by 4 bases. The V gene's germline CDR1 is SGHRS and CDR2 YFSETQ. As DNA, the CDR3 is TGCGCCAGCAGCAAATCACCGGGACTAGCATACAATGAGCAGTTCTTC. Translating gives CASSKSPGLAYNEQFF.

This clonotype was detected once. This may be a read error: a much more frequent sequence differs by one nucleotide. This chain uses TRBV5-1 with TRBJ2-1; D possibly uses TRBD1 or TRBD2 (6 bases each). Trimming shortened V by 4 bases and J by 3 bases, and 20 bases separated the two germline ends. The germline V gene encodes CDR1 SGHRS and CDR2 YFSETQ. This CDR3 region has 17 residues. CDR3 bases: TGCGCCAGCAGCACCCGGTACGGGGGACAAATCTACAATGAGCAGTTCTTC. Protein: CASSTRYGGQIYNEQFF.

This sequence joins TRBV27 and TRBJ1-2; D perhaps matches TRBD1 (6 bases). Germline V CDR1 and CDR2: MNHEY, SMNVEV (reference sequence). V was trimmed by 5 bases and J by 2 bases, leaving 12 bases between them. The CDR3 contains 14 residues. The CDR3 loop is CASSPPGHNYGYTF. CDR3 sequence (DNA): TGTGCCAGCAGTCCTCCGGGACACAACTATGGCTACACCTTC.

This sequence joins TRBV7-3 and TRBJ2-5; 9 bases map to TRBD2. CDR1 and CDR2 (germline): SGHTA, FQGTGA. Unmatched junction bases numbered 7, after V lost 2 bases and J lost 3 bases. This CDR3 is 16 amino acids long. Here the CDR3 reads CASSLGSGSIKETQYF. Written as DNA, the CDR3 is TGTGCCAGCAGCTTAGGTAGCGGGAGTATAAAAGAGACCCAGTACTTC.

This clonotype was seen many times. The chain is built from TRBV3-1 and TRBJ2-1; TRBD1 is a possible D gene (6 bases). The germline V gene encodes CDR1 LGHDT and CDR2 YNNKEL (reference sequence). The germline V and J ends were trimmed by 7 bases and 7 bases, with 14 bases remaining between them. There are 13 residues in the CDR3. The CDR3 DNA is TGTGCCAGCAACCAGGGGATGATGAATGAGCAGTTCTTC. Its translation: CASNQGMMNEQFF.

The CDR3 DNA is TGTGCCAGCAGCGAACAGGGGGAGGATACCGGGGAGCTGTTTTTT. This encodes CASSEQGEDTGELFF. This chain links TRBV9 with TRBJ2-2, with TRBD1 matching 8 bases. Germline loops: CDR1 SGDLS, CDR2 YYNGEE. The CDR3 consists of 15 residues. The V gene end was trimmed by 3 bases and the J gene end by 5 bases; junction bases not matched to a gene: 6.

The table lists this clonotype with many counts. CDR3 nucleotide sequence: TGTGCCAGCAGTTTTCGACTCTACGAGCAGTACTTC. Translated, it gives CASSFRLYEQYF. This rearrangement joins TRBV12-3 or TRBV12-4 to TRBJ2-7; D ambiguous. The CDR3 length is 12 residues. V was pared by 3 bases and J by 3 bases, with 6 bases between.

The V and J genes are TRBV20-1 and TRBJ1-5; 12 nucleotides align to TRBD1. The CDR3 covers 13 residues. Germline V gives CDR1 DFQATT, CDR2 SNEGSKA (reference sequence). Trimming at V came to 8 bases and at J to 4 bases, leaving 3 bases not matched to a gene. CDR3 sequence (DNA): TGCAGTTCGGGACAGGGGGCTAATCAGCCCCAGCATTTT. Its protein product is CSSGQGANQPQHF.

This clonotype was seen ten or more times. This rearrangement joins TRBV5-1 to TRBJ2-1, with TRBD2 as a possible D gene (6 bases). V dropped 0 bases and J dropped 9 bases, with 10 bases sitting between them. Germline CDR1 SGHRS, CDR2 YFSETQ. This CDR3 has 13 residues. CDR3 loop: CASSLELATEQFF. In nucleotides, the CDR3 is TGCGCCAGCAGCTTGGAACTAGCTACTGAGCAGTTCTTC. The full variable domain, in which reference TRBV5-1 and TRBJ2-1 provide the parts outside the CDR3, is KAGVTQTPRYLIKTRGQQVTLSCSPISGHRSVSWYQQTPGQGLQFLFEYFSETQRNKGNFPGRFSGRQFSNSRSEMNVSTLELGDSALYLCASSLELATEQFFGPGTRLTVL.

This sequence joins TRBV5-1 and TRBJ2-3, with 10 bases aligning to TRBD1. Losses at the gene ends were 2 bases for V and 5 bases for J; bases not matched to a gene: 5. Germline CDR1 SGHRS, CDR2 YFSETQ. The CDR3 contains 15 residues. CDR3 in DNA: TGCGCCAGCAGCTTTTTTGGACAGGGGGAAGATACGCAGTATTTT. This codes for CASSFFGQGEDTQYF.